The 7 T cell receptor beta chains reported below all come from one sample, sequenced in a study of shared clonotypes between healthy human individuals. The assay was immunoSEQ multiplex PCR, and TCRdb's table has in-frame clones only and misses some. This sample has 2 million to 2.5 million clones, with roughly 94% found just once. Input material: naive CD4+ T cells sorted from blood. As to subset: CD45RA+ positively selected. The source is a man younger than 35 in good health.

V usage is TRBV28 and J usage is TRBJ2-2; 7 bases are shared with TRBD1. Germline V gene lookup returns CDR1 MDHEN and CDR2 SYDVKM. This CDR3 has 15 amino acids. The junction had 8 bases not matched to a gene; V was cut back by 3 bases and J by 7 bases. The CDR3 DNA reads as TGTGCCAGCAGTTTTAGTCTAGGGGGCCTCGGGGAGCTGTTTTTT. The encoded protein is CASSFSLGGLGELFF.

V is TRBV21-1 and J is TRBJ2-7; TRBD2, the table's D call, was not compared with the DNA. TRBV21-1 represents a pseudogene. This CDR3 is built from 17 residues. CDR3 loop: CASSPPHTSRISYEQYF. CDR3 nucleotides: TGTGCCAGCAGCCCCCCCCATACTAGCCGAATATCCTACGAGCAGTACTTC.

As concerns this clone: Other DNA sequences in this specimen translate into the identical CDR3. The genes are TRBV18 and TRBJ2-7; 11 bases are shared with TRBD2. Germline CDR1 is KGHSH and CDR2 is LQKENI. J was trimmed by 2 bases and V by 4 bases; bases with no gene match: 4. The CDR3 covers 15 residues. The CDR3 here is CASSQGTSGPYEQYF. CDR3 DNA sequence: TGTGCCAGCTCACAAGGGACTAGCGGACCCTACGAGCAGTACTTC.

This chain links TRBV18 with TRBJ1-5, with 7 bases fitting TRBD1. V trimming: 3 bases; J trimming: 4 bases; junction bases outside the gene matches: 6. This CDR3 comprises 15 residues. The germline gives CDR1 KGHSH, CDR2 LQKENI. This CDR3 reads CASSPSGTDNQPQHF. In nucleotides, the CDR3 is TGTGCCAGCTCACCGTCGGGGACAGATAATCAGCCCCAGCATTTT.

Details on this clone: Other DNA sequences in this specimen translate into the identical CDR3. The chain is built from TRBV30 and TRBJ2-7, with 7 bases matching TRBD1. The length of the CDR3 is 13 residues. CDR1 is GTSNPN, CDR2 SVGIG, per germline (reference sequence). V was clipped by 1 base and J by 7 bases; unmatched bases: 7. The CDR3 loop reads CAWSGTGGREQYF. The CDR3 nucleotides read TGTGCCTGGAGTGGGACAGGAGGCAGGGAGCAGTACTTC.

The DNA for the CDR3 is TGTGCCAGCAGTTACGAGGTGAACACTGAAGCTTTCTTT. Translated: CASSYEVNTEAFF. The genes are TRBV6-5 and TRBJ1-1; D ambiguous. The length of the CDR3 is 13 residues. The ends were cut back, 2 bases at V and 0 bases at J, with 4 bases in the middle. Germline CDR1 MNHEY, CDR2 SVGAGI.

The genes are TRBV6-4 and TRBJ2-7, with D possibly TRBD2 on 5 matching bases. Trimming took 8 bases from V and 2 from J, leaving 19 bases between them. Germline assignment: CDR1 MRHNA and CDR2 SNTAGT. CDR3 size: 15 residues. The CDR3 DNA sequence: TGTGCCAGCTCTCGGGGAGACGGTGCTACCTACGAGCAGTACTTC. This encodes CASSRGDGATYEQYF.